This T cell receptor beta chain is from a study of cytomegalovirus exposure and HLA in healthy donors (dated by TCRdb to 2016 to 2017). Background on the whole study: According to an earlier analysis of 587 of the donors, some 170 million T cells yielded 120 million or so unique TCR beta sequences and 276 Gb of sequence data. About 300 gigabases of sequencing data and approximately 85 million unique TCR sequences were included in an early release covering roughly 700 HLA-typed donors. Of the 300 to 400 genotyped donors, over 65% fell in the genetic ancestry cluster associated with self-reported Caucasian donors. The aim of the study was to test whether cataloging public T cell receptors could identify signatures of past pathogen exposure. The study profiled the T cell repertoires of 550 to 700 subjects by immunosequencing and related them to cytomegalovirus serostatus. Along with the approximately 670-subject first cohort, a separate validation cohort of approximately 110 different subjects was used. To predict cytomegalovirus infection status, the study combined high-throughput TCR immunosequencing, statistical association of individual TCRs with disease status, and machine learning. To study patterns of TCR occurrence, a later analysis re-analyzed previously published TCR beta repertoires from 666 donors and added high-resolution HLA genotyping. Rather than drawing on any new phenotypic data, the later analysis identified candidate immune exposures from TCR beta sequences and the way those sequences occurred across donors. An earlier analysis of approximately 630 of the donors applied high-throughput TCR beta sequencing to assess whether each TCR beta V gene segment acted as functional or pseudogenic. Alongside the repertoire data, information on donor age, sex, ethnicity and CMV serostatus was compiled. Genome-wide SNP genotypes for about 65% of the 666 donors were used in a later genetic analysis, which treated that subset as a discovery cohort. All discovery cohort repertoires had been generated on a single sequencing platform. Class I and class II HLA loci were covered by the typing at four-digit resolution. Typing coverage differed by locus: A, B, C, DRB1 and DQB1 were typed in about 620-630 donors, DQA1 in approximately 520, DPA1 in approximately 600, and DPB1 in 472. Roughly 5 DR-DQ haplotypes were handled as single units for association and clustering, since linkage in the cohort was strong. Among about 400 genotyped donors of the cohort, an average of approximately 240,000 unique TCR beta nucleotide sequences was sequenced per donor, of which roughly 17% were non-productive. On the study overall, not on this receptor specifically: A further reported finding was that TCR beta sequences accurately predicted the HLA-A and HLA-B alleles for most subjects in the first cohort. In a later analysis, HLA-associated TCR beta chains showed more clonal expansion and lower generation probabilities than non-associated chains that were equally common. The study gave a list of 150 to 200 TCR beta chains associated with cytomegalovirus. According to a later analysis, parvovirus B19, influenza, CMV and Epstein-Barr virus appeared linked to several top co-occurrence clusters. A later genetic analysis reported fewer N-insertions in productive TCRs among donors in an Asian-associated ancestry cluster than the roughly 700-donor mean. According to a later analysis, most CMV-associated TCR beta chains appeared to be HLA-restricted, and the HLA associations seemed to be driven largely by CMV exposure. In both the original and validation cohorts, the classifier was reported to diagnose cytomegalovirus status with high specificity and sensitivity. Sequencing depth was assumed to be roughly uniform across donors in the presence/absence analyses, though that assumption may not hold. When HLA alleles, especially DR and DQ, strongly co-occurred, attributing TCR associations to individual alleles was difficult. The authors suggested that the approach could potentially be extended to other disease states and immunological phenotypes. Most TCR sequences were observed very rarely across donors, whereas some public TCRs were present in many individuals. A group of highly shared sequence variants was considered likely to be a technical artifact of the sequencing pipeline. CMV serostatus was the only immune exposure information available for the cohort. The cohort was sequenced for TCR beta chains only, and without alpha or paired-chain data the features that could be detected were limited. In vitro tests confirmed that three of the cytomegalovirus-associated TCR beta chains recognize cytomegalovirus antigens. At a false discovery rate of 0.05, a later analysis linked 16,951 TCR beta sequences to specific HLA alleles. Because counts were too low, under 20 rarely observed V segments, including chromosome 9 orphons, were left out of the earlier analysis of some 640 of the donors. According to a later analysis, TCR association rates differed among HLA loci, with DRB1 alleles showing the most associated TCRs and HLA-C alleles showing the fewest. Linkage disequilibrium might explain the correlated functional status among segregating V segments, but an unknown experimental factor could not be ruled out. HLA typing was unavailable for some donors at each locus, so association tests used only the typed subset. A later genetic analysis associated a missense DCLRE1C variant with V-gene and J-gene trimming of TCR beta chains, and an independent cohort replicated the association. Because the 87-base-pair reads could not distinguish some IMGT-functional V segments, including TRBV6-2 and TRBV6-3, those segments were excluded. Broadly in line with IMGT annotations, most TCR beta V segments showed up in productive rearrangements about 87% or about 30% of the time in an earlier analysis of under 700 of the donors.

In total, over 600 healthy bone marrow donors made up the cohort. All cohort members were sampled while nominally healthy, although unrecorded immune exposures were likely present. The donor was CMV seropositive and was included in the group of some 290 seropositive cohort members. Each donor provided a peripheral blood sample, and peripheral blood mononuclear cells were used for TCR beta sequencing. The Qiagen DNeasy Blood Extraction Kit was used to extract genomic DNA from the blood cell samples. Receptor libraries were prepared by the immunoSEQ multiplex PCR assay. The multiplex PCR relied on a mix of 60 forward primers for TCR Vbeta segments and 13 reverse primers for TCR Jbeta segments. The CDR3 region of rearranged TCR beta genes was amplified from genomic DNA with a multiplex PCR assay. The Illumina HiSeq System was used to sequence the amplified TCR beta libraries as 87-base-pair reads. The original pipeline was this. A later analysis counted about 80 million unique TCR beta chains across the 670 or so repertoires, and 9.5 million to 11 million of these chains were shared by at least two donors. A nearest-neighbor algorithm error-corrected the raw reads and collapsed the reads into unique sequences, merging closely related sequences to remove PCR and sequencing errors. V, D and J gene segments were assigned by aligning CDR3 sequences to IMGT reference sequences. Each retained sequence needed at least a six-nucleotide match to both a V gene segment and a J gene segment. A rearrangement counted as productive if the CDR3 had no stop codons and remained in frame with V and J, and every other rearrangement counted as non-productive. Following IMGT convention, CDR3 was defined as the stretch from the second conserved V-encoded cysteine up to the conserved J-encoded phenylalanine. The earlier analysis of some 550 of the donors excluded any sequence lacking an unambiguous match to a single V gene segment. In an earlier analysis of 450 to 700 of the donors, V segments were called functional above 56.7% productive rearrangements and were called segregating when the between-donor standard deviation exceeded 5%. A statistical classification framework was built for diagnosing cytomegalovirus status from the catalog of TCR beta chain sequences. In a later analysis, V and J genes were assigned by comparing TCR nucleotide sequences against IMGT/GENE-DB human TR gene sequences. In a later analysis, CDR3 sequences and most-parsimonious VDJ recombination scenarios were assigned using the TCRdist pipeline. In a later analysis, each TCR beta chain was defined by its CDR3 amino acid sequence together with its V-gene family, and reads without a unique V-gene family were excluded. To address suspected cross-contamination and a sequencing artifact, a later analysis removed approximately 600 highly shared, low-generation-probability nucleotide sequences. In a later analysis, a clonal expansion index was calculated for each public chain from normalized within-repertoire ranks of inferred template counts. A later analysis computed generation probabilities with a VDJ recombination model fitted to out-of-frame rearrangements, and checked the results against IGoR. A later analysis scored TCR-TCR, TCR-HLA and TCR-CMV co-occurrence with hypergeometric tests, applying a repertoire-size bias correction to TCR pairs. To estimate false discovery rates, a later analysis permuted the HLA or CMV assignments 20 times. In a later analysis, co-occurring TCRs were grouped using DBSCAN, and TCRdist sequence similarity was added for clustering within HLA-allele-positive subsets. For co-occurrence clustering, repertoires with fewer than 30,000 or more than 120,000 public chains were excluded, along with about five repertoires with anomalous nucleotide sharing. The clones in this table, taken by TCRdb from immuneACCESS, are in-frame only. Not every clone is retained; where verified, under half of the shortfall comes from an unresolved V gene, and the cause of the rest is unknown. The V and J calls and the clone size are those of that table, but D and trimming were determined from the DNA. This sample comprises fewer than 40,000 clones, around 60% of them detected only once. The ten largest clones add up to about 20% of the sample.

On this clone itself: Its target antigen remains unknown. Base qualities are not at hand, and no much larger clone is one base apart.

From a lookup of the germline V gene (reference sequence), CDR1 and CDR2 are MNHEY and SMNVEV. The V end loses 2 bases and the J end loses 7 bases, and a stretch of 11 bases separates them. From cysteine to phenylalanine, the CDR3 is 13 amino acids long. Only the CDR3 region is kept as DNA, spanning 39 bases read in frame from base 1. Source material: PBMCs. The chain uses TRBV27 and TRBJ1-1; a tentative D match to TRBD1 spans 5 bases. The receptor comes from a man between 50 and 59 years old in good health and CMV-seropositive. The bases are TGTGCCAGCAGTTTAGAGGGGAGGGTTGAAGCTTTCTTT. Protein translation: CASSLEGRVEAFF.